This T cell receptor (beta chain) stems from a study of blood T cell repertoires in COVID-19. Assay used: immunoSEQ multiplex PCR; TCRdb lists only in-frame clones, some missing. Of under 200,000 clones in the sample, approximately 79% were seen once. This CDR3 region has 17 residues. The ends were cut back, 5 bases at V and 2 bases at J, with 22 bases in the middle. Germline CDR1 GTSNPN, CDR2 SVGIG (reference sequence). This sequence originates from a man aged 55 to 69 with active or convalescent COVID-19. The chain links TRBV30 to TRBJ2-4, with TRBD2 as a possible D gene (5 bases). Sequencing was performed on peripheral blood. As DNA, the CDR3 is TGTGCCTGGGAGAGAGGAGTCATAGCGCGGACCAAAAACATTCAGTACTTC. Its protein is CAWERGVIARTKNIQYF.